The 2 T cell receptor beta chains reported below all come from one sample, sequenced in a study of blood T cell repertoires in COVID-19. TCRdb keeps only in-frame clones here, not all; method: immunoSEQ multiplex PCR. The sample carries about 200,000 clones, under 90% recorded once. What was sequenced was peripheral blood. The source is an older man with acute or convalescent COVID-19.

The chain links TRBV19 to TRBJ1-1; maybe TRBD1 (6 bases). The germline V gene has CDR1 LNHDA and CDR2 SQIVND (reference sequence). Trimming removed 10 bases at V and 4 bases at J, with 10 bases between. CDR3 length: 11 amino acids. This chain's CDR3 is CAIRGGTEAFF. In DNA, the CDR3 is TGTGCCATTAGGGGGGGCACTGAAGCTTTCTTT.

The V and J genes are TRBV12-3 or TRBV12-4 and TRBJ1-3; TRBD1 matches at 7 bases. With V trimmed by 7 bases and J by 8 bases, 8 bases remained unmatched. The CDR3 runs to 13 residues. The CDR3 region has the DNA TGTGCCAGCACACGGGACAGCACGGACACCATATATTTT. It translates to CASTRDSTDTIYF.